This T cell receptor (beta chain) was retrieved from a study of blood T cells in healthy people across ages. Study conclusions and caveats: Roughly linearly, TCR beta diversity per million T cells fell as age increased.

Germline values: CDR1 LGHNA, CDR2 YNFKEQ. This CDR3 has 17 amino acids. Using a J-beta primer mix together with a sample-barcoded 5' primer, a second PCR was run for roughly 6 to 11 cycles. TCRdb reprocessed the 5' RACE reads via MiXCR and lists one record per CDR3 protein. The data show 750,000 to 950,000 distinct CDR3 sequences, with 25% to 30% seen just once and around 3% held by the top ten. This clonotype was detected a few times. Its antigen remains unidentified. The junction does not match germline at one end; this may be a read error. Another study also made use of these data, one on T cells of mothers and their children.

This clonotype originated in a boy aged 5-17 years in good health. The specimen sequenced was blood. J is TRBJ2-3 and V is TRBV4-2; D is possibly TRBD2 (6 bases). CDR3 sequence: CARSQDSPALATDTQCF. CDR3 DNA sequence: TGTGCCCGCAGCCAAGATAGCCCCGCACTAGCAACAGATACGCAGTGTTTT.